Presented here are 8 T cell receptor beta chains from one specimen sequenced in a study of cytomegalovirus exposure and HLA in healthy donors (dated by TCRdb to 2017 to 2019). Receptors were amplified or captured by the immunoSEQ multiplex PCR assay. A mixture of 60 forward primers for TCR Vbeta segments and 13 reverse primers for TCR Jbeta segments was used in the multiplex PCR. TCRdb provides this immuneACCESS table in a form limited to in-frame rearrangements. Some clones are lacking; in checked studies, under half of them reflect an unresolved V gene, and why the rest are absent is not known. For this sample the table gives about 190,000 clones, of which roughly 87% were detected only once. Together, the top ten hold around 1% of the sample. Sequencing was carried out using PBMCs. The receptors come from a boy younger than 10 in good health and CMV-seronegative.

This clone came up a few times. The chain has TRBV6-4 and TRBJ1-1; no definite D call. Per the germline V gene, CDR1 is MRHNA and CDR2 is SNTAGT. This CDR3 has 11 amino acids. The ends were cut back, 9 bases at V and 3 bases at J, with 8 bases in the middle. CDR3 nucleotide sequence: TGTGCCAGAAGCCCCCACACTGAAGCTTTCTTT. It translates to CARSPHTEAFF.

The V and J genes are TRBV11-1 and TRBJ2-1, with 8 bases aligning to TRBD2. This CDR3 contains 14 residues. Germline V gene lookup returns CDR1 SGHAT and CDR2 FQDESV (reference sequence). The ends lost 4 bases at V and 1 base at J; junction bases unmatched: 0. This CDR3 reads CASSSSGSYNEQFF. CDR3 DNA: TGTGCCAGCAGCTCTAGCGGGTCCTACAATGAGCAGTTCTTC. The whole variable domain, filled in from reference TRBV11-1 and TRBJ2-1, reads EAEVAQSPRYKITEKSQAVAFWCDPISGHATLYWYRQILGQGPELLVQFQDESVVDDSQLPKDRFSAERLKGVDSTLKIQPAELGDSAMYLCASSSSGSYNEQFFGPGTRLTVL.

A note on this clone: The junction shows a germline mismatch at one end, possibly a read error. The rearrangement links TRBV7-9 to TRBJ2-3, with 7 bases aligning to TRBD1. In germline, CDR1 is SEHNR, CDR2 FQNEAQ (reference sequence). The CDR3 is made up of 15 amino acids. The CDR3 loop is CSSGRDTGGTDTQYF. The CDR3 nucleotides are TGTTCCAGCGGACGGGATACAGGGGGCACAGATACGCAGTATTTT.

This rearrangement joins TRBV9 to TRBJ2-3; the match to TRBD2 covers 10 bases. Unmatched junction bases numbered 12, after V lost 7 bases and J lost 4 bases. Germline V gives CDR1 SGDLS, CDR2 YYNGEE. This CDR3 spans 16 amino acids. The CDR3 bases are TGTGCCAGCTCAGACCCCGGGACTAGCGAAGCAGATACGCAGTATTTT. This codes for CASSDPGTSEADTQYF.

In nucleotides, the CDR3 is TGTGCCAGCGCCTTAGAATACCAAGAGACCCAGTACTTC. Translating it yields CASALEYQETQYF. The chain employs TRBV28 and TRBJ2-5; D remains ambiguous. The CDR3 spans 13 residues. Trimming removed 8 bases at V and 0 bases at J, with 10 bases between. CDR1 and CDR2 (germline): MDHEN, SYDVKM. The whole variable domain, remainder taken from reference TRBV28 and TRBJ2-5, is DVKVTQSSRYLVKRTGEKVFLECVQDMDHENMFWYRQDPGLGLRLIYFSYDVKMKEKGDIPEGYSVSREKKERFSLILESASTNQTSMYLCASALEYQETQYFGPGTRLLVL.

The V call is TRBV15, the J call TRBJ2-5, with D unclear. Trimming removed 0 bases from V and 5 bases from J, with 10 bases in between. Germline CDR1 LNHNV, CDR2 YYDKDF (reference sequence). CDR3 size: 14 residues. The CDR3 region has the DNA TGTGCCACCAGCAGAGATTCAGGAACGGAGACCCAGTACTTC. This encodes CATSRDSGTETQYF.

This clone was detected only a few times. The chain uses TRBV4-1 and TRBJ2-5; possibly TRBD2 for D (6 bases). This CDR3 spans 14 amino acids. CDR1 is MGHRA, CDR2 YSYEKL, per germline. V lost 0 bases to trimming and J lost 5 bases, with 10 bases between them. CDR3 DNA: TGCGCCAGCAGCCAAGACCTCGGAGGGGAGACCCAGTACTTC. It codes for CASSQDLGGETQYF.

V is TRBV29-1 and J is TRBJ2-1; 9 bases line up with TRBD2. J lost 4 bases, V lost 4 bases, and 5 bases had no gene match. In germline, CDR1 is SQVTM, CDR2 ANQGSEA. The CDR3 is made up of 14 amino acids. CDR3 DNA: TGCAGCGTTGTAGCTAGCGGGATTTACAATGAGCAGTTCTTC. It specifies CSVVASGIYNEQFF.